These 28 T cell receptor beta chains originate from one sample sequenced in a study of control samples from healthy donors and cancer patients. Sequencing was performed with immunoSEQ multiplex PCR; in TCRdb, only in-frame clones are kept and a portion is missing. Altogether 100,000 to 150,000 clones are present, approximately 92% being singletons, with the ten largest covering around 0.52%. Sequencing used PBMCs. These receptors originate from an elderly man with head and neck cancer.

This chain's CDR3 is CASSPPGPEQYF. CDR3 coding DNA: TGCGCCAGCAGCCCACCTGGGCCTGAGCAGTACTTC. V and J are TRBV5-1 and TRBJ2-7; D call uncertain. The CDR3 totals 12 residues. V lost 4 bases to trimming and J lost 7 bases, with 12 bases between them. CDR1 is SGHRS and CDR2 is YFSETQ in the germline V gene.

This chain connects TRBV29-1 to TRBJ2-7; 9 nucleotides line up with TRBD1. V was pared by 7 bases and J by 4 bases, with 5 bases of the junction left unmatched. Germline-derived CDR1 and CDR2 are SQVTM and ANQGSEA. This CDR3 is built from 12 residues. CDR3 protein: CSAGTGYYEQYF. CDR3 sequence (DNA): TGCAGCGCCGGGACAGGGTATTACGAGCAGTACTTC.

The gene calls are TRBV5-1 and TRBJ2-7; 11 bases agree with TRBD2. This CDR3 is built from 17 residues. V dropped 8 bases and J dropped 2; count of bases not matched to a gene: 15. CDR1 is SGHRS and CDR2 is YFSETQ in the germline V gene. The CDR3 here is CASSYGASGRRAYEQYF. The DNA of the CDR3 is TGCGCCAGTAGTTACGGGGCTAGCGGGAGGCGGGCCTACGAGCAGTACTTC.

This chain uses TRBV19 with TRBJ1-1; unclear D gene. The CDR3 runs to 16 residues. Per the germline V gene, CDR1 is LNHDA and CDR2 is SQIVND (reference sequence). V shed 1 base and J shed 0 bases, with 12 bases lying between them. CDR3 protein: CASSIVGSLMNTEAFF. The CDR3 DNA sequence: TGTGCCAGTAGTATAGTTGGCAGCCTCATGAACACTGAAGCTTTCTTT.

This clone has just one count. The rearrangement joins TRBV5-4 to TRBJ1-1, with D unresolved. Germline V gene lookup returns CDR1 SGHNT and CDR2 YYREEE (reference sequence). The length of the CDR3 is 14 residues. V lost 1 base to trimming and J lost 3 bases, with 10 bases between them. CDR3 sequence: CASSLRTADTEAFF. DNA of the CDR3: TGTGCCAGCAGCTTGCGAACGGCGGACACTGAAGCTTTCTTT. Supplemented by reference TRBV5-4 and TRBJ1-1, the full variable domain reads ETGVTQSPTHLIKTRGQQVTLRCSSQSGHNTVSWYQQALGQGPQFIFQYYREEENGRGNFPPRFSGLQFPNYSSELNVNALELDDSALYLCASSLRTADTEAFFGQGTRLTVV.

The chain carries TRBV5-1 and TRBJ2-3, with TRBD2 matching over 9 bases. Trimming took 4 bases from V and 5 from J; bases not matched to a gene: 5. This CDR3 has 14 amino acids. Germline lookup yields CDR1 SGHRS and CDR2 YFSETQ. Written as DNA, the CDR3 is TGCGCCAGCAGCAGGATAGCGGGAGAAGATACGCAGTATTTT. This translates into CASSRIAGEDTQYF.

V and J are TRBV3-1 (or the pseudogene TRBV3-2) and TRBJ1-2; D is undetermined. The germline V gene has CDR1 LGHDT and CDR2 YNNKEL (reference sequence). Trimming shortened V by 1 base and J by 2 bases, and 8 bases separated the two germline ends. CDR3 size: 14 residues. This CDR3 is CASSQVSGNYGYTF. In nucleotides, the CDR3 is TGTGCCAGCAGCCAAGTTTCAGGCAACTATGGCTACACCTTC.

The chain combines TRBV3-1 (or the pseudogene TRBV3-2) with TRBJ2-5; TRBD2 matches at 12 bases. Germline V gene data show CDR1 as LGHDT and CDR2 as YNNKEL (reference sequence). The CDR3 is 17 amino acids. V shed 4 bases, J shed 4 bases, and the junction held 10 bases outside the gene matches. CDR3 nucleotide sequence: TGTGCCAGCAGCCCCGGACTGACTAGCGGGGGAATAGAGACCCAGTACTTC. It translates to CASSPGLTSGGIETQYF.

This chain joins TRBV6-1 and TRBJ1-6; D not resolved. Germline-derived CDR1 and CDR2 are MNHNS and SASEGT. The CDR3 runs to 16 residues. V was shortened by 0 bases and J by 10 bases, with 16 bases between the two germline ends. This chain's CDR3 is CASSEAKGRRFSPLHF. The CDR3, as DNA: TGTGCCAGCAGTGAAGCGAAGGGAAGAAGGTTCTCACCCCTCCACTTT.

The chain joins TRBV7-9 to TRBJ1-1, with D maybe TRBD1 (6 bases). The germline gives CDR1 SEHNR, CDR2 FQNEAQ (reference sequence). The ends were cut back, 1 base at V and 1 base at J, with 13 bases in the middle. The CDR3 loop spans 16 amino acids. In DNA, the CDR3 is TGTGCCAGCAGCTTAGTATATCAGGGGCCGAACACTGAAGCTTTCTTT. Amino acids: CASSLVYQGPNTEAFF.

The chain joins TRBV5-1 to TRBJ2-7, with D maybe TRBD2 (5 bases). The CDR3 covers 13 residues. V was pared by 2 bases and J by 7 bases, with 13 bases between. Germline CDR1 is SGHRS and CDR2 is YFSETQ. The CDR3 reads CASSLTLRGEQYF. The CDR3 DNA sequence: TGCGCCAGCAGCTTAACTCTACGGGGTGAGCAGTACTTC.

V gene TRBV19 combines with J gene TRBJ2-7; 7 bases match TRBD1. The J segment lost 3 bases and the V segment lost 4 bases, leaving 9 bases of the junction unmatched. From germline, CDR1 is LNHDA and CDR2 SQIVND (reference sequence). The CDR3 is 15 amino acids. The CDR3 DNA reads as TGTGCCAGTAGTACTCTTGGACAGGCCGTCTACGAGCAGTACTTC. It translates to CASSTLGQAVYEQYF.

The CDR3 protein is CASREGGLGNQPQHF. The CDR3 DNA reads TGTGCCAGCAGGGAAGGGGGCTTGGGCAATCAGCCCCAGCATTTT. This rearrangement joins TRBV27 to TRBJ1-5, with 7 bases that match TRBD1. The CDR3 is 15 residues long. CDR1 MNHEY and CDR2 SMNVEV come from the germline V gene (reference sequence). The V segment lost 6 bases and the J segment 2 bases; nucleotides outside the gene matches: 7.

The CDR3 DNA reads TGTGCCAGCACCCTTAGAGTGGGGGTAGGGCAGCCCCAGCATTTT. This encodes CASTLRVGVGQPQHF. The chain carries TRBV7-2 and TRBJ1-5; TRBD1 might be the D (5 bases). Trimming stripped 7 bases from V and 7 bases from J, with 20 bases between. CDR1 and CDR2 (germline): SGHTA, FQGNSA. This CDR3 comprises 15 residues.

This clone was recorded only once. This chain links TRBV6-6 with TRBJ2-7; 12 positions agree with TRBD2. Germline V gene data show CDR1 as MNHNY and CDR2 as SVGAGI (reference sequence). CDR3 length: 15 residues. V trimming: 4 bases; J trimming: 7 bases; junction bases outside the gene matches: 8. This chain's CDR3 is CASSSRLAGAQEQYF. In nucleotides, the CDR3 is TGTGCCAGCAGTTCCCGACTAGCGGGAGCGCAAGAGCAGTACTTC.

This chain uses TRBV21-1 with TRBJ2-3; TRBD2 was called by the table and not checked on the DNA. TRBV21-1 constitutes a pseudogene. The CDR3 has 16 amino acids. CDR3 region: CASSKEGGTSTDTQYF. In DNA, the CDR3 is TGTGCCAGCAGCAAAGAAGGCGGGACTAGCACAGATACGCAGTATTTT.

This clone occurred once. The CDR3 region has the DNA TGTGCCAGCTCACCAAGTGGCGACTCCTCTGGAAACACCATATATTTT. It encodes CASSPSGDSSGNTIYF. The V and J genes are TRBV18 and TRBJ1-3; no definite D call. CDR1 KGHSH and CDR2 LQKENI come from the germline V gene. The CDR3 extends over 16 amino acids. With 2 bases removed from V and 0 bases from J, the gap between germline ends came to 11 bases.

The CDR3: CASSQDLGNTRRYTEAFF. The DNA of the CDR3 is TGCGCCAGCAGCCAAGATCTGGGGAACACCCGGAGGTACACTGAAGCTTTCTTT. The chain combines TRBV4-1 with TRBJ1-1; D gene ambiguous. Germline CDR1 reads MGHRA; CDR2 reads YSYEKL. Trimming pared 0 bases from V and 3 bases from J, leaving 20 bases between. This CDR3 spans 18 amino acids.

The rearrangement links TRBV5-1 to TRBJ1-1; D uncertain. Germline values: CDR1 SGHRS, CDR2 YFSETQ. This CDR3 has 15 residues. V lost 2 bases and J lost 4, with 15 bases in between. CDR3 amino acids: CASSFREPGSTEAFF. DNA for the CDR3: TGCGCCAGCAGCTTCCGAGAACCGGGGAGCACTGAAGCTTTCTTT. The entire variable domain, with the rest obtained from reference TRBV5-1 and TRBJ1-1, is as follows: KAGVTQTPRYLIKTRGQQVTLSCSPISGHRSVSWYQQTPGQGLQFLFEYFSETQRNKGNFPGRFSGRQFSNSRSEMNVSTLELGDSALYLCASSFREPGSTEAFFGQGTRLTVV.

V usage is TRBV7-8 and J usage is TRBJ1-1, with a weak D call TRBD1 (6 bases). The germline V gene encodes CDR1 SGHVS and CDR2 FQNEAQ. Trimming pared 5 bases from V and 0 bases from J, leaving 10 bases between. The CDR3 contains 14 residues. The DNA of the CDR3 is TGTGCCAGCAGCCCGGGACACCTGAACACTGAAGCTTTCTTT. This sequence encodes CASSPGHLNTEAFF.

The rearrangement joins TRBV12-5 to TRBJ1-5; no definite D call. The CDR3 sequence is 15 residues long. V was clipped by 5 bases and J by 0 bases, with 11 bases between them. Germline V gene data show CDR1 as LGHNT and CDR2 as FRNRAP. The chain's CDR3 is CASGTGRNSNQPQHF. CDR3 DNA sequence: TGTGCTAGTGGTACGGGGAGGAATAGCAATCAGCCCCAGCATTTT.

The DNA for the CDR3 is TGTGCCAGCAGTTACAGGTCAGGTAGAAACACCATATATTTT. Amino acid sequence: CASSYRSGRNTIYF. The chain couples TRBV6-5 to TRBJ1-3, with D unresolved. There are 14 residues in the CDR3. CDR1 MNHEY and CDR2 SVGAGI come from the germline V gene. V was pared by 2 bases and J by 5 bases, with 10 bases between.

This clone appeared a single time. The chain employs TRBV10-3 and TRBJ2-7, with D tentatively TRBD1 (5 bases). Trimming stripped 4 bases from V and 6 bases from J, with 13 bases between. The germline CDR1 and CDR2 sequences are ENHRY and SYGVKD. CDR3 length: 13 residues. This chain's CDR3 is CAISGTGGFEQYF. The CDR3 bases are TGTGCCATCAGTGGAACAGGCGGTTTCGAGCAGTACTTC.

The CDR3 bases are TGTGCCAGCAGCTTTCGGGACCGCTCCTACGAGCAGTACTTC. Its protein is CASSFRDRSYEQYF. V and J are TRBV5-4 and TRBJ2-7; D tentatively reads TRBD1 or TRBD2 (5 bases each). The germline gives CDR1 SGHNT, CDR2 YYREEE (reference sequence). Trimming cost V 2 bases and J 0 bases, with 9 bases left between them. The CDR3 extends over 14 amino acids.

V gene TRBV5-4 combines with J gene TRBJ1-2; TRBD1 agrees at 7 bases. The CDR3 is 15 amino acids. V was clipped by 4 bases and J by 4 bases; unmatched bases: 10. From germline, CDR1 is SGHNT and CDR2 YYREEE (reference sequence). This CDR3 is CASSPGSGGVYGYTF. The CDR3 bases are TGTGCCAGCAGCCCAGGATCAGGGGGGGTCTATGGCTACACCTTC.

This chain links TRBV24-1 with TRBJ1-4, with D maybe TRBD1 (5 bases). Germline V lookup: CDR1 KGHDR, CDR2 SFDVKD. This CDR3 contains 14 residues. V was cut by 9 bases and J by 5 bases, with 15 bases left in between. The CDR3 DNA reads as TGTGCCACCTTAATTGGGACGGAAAATGAAAAACTGTTTTTT. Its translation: CATLIGTENEKLFF.

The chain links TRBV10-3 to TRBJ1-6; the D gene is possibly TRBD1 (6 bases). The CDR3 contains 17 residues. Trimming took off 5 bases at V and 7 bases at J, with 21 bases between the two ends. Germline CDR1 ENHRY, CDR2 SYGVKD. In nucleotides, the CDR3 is TGTGCCATCAGTCCGGCCCCGACAGGCGTCAACAATTCACCCCTCCACTTT. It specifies CAISPAPTGVNNSPLHF.

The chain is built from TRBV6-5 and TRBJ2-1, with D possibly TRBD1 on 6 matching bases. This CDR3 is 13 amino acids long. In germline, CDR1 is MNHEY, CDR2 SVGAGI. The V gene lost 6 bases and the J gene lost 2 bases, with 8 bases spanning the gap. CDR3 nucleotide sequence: TGTGCCAGCAGCAGGGGACCCTACAATGAGCAGTTCTTC. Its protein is CASSRGPYNEQFF.